The rows below give T cell receptor beta chains drawn from one sample of a study of T cell repertoires in cytomegalovirus infection. The antigens of these receptors remain unknown. TCRdb independently ran MiXCR on the reads; one entry per CDR3 protein. The sample includes 900,000 to 950,000 distinct CDR3 sequences, more than 25% of them seen just once. The material sequenced was cultured CD8+ T cells from PBMCs, taken from culture after CMV antigen stimulation. Receptors originate from a human donor in good health (CMV status not recorded). Some clones in this sample may be carry-over from other donors' samples. CDR3s include the opening cysteine and the closing phenylalanine or tryptophan. A D gene is named only where the DNA matches it firmly. Clone sizes are given selectively: once, few, many, or a class where the clone is expanded.

>TRBV19|.|.|TRBJ1-1
TGTGCCAGTAGTATATTCCCCAGGGTCTTCAGAGCTGAAGCTTTCTTT
CASSIFPRVFRAEAFF
>TRBV6-5|.|.|TRBJ2-5
TGTGCCAGCAGTTACGCAGGGGCGCGGGAGACCCAGTACTTC
CASSYAGARETQYF
>TRBV7-8|many|.|TRBJ2-3
TGTGCCAGCAGCTCGGCGGGGGCGCGGACAGATACGCAGTATTTT
CASSSAGARTDTQYF
>TRBV7-9|.|.|TRBJ2-1
TGTGCCAGCAGCTTAGTGGGAGAACAAATCCACAATGAGCAGTTCTTC
CASSLVGEQIHNEQFF
>TRBV6-2/TRBV6-3|.|.|TRBJ1-2
TGTGCCAGCAGTTACCCAAAGAACCTCCTAGGCTACACCTTC
CASSYPKNLLGYTF
>TRBV4-3|few|.|TRBJ2-5
TGCGCCAGCAGCCAAGATGTCGGCAGGGCGGATGGGGAGACCCAGTACTTC
CASSQDVGRADGETQYF
>TRBV7-6|few|TRBD1|TRBJ2-6
TGTGCCAGCAGCTTAGTCTTGCAGGGAGAGGGGCCAGGGGGCTCTGGGGCCAACGTCCTGACTTTC
CASSLVLQGEGPGGSGANVLTF
>TRBV27|.|.|TRBJ2-7
TGTGCCAGCAGTTACTATAGGGGGGGCGAGCAGTACTTC
CASSYYRGGEQYF
>TRBV6-1|.|TRBD2|TRBJ2-1
TGTGCCAGCAGTTATACGGGGGGGCACTACAATGAGCAGTTCTTC
CASSYTGGHYNEQFF
>TRBV7-4|many|.|TRBJ1-5
TGTGCCAGCAGCTCCGCAGGGACGGATAGCAATCAGCCCCAGCATTTT
CASSSAGTDSNQPQHF
>TRBV6-6|.|.|TRBJ1-6
TGTGCCAGCAGTTACAGGGCAGCGTTAAATAATTCACCCCTCCACTTT
CASSYRAALNNSPLHF
>TRBV10-1|.|.|TRBJ2-2
TGCGCCAGCAGTGAGTCGTGGGTAGGAGAAGGCTGGACCGGGGAGCTGTTTTTT
CASSESWVGEGWTGELFF
>TRBV7-9|.|.|TRBJ2-7
TGTGCCAGCAGCTATACAGGTTTAGTGGACTACGAGCAGTACTTC
CASSYTGLVDYEQYF
>TRBV6-5|many|TRBD1|TRBJ1-1
TGTGCCAGCAGTTACTCAGGGACAGCTGAAGCTTTCTTT
CASSYSGTAEAFF
>TRBV6-6|few|.|TRBJ1-2
TGTGCCAGCAGTTACTCGAACACCGGCTATGGCTACACCTTC
CASSYSNTGYGYTF